The source of this T cell receptor (beta chain) is a study of Ad26.COV2.S vaccination and SARS-CoV-2 variants. About the research overall: A participant enrolled in the COV1001 Ad26.COV2.S trial arm provided the sample. Administration of Ad26.COV2.S was intramuscular, either once or twice 56 days apart.

This CDR3 comprises 15 residues. With V trimmed by 5 bases and J by 0 bases, 6 bases remained unmatched. CDR1 and CDR2 (germline): LGHDT, YNNKEL (reference sequence). Study-wide points: Reported post-vaccination CD8+ and CD4+ T cell responses to spike showed substantial breadth.

Treatment noted: some 19 received Ad26.COV2.S at low or high dose, single or two shots; five or six received placebo; per-sample allocation not given. Samples were taken on day 63 after the first vaccine or placebo injection. The shot given was an Ad26 vector that makes Wuhan-strain SARS-CoV-2 spike. As concerns this clone: What it binds is not known.

Data came from immunoSEQ multiplex PCR; TCRdb stores just in-frame clones and leaves some out. The table shows about 350,000 clones, with approximately 85% occurring only once. The input for sequencing was peripheral blood, taken in a trial of Ad26.COV2.S vaccine versus placebo. The clonotype comes from a person between 18 and 60 years old who received the Ad26.COV2.S COVID-19 vaccine or a placebo. The chain is built from TRBV3-1 (or the pseudogene TRBV3-2) and TRBJ2-7; 8 bases are shared with TRBD1. CDR3 loop: CASSSRTGSSYEQYF. The CDR3 region has the DNA TGTGCCAGCAGCTCCCGGACAGGGAGCTCCTACGAGCAGTACTTC.